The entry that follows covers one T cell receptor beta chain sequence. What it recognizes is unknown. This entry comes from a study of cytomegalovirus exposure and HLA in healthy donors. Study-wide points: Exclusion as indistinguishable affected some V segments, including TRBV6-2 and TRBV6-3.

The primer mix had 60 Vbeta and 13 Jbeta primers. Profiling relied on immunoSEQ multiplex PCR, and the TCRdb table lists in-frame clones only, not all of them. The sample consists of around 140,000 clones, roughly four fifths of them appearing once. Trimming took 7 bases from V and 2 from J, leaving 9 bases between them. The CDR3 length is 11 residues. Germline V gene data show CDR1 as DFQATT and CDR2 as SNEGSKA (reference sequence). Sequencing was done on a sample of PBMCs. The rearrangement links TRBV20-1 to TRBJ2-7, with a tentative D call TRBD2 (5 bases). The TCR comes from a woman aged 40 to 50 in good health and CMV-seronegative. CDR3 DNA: TGCAGTGTTCCGGAGGCCTACGAGCAGTACTTC. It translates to CSVPEAYEQYF.